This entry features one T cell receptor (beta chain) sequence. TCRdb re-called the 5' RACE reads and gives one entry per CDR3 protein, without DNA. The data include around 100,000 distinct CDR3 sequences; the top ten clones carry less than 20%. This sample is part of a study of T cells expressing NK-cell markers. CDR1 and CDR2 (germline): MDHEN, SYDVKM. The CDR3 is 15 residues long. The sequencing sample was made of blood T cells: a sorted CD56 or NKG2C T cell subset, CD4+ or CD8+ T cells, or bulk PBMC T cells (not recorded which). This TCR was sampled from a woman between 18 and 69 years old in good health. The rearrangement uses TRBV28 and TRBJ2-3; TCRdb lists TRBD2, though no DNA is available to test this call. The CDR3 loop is CASSLVSDSTDTQYF.